Below, one T cell receptor beta chain is given with its context. Its antigen remains unidentified. A junction boundary mismatches the germline segment, possibly from a read error. Germline V CDR1 and CDR2: MGHRA, YSYEKL. CDR3 length: 16 amino acids. The data stem from a study of CD8+ T cells in alopecia areata. Looking at the study overall: A 6-month off-drug phase came after tofacitinib, which had lasted 6 to 18 months.

cDNA reverse transcribed from extracted RNA served as the sequencing template. The repertoire was sequenced with immunoSEQ multiplex PCR; TCRdb's copy has only in-frame clones and lacks some. The sample has over 150,000 clones; 45% to 65% are singletons. Study-wide results and caveats: Sequencing of scalp samples also includes resident alphabeta T cells from normal skin. Scalp clonality, along with expanded CD8+ clones among the top 100, was significantly decreased by tofacitinib.

Noted treatment: oral pan-JAK inhibitor, 5-10 mg twice daily. Peripheral blood and lesional scalp punch biopsies came from alopecia areata patients. J is TRBJ2-5 and V is TRBV4-1; 10 bases are a match to TRBD1. This TCR was sampled from a human donor with alopecia areata. Here the sequenced sample was CD4+ T cells sorted from blood, taken at week 4, from a patient treated with tofacitinib. CDR3 nucleotide sequence: TGTGCCAGCAGCCAGGGACCGGGACAGGGGACGGAGACCCAGTACTTC. Protein: CASSQGPGQGTETQYF.